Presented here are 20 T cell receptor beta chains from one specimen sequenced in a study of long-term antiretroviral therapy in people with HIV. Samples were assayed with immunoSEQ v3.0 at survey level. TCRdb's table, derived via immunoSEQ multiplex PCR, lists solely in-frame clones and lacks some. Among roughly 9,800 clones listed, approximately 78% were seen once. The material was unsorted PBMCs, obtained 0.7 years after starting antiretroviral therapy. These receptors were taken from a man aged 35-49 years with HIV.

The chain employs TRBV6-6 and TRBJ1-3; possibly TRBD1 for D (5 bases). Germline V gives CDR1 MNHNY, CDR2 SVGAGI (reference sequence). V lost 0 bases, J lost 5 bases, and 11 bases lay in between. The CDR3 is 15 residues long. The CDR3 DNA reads TGTGCCAGCAGTTACTCTGTTCAGGGCCGAAACACCATATATTTT. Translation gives CASSYSVQGRNTIYF.

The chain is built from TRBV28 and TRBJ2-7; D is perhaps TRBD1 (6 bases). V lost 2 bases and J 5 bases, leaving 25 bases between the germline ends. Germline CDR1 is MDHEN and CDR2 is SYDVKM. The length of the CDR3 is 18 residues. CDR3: CASSLISIRKQGSNEQYF. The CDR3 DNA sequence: TGTGCCAGCAGTTTAATTTCGATTCGTAAACAGGGAAGTAACGAGCAGTACTTC.

In DNA form, the CDR3 reads TGTGCCAGCAAACCTAGCGGGATGTCAGAGACCCAGTACTTC. Amino acids: CASKPSGMSETQYF. The rearrangement joins TRBV27 to TRBJ2-5, with 9 bases identical to TRBD2. This CDR3 comprises 14 residues. Germline V lookup: CDR1 MNHEY, CDR2 SMNVEV (reference sequence). The J segment lost 4 bases and the V segment lost 7 bases, leaving 7 bases of the junction unmatched.

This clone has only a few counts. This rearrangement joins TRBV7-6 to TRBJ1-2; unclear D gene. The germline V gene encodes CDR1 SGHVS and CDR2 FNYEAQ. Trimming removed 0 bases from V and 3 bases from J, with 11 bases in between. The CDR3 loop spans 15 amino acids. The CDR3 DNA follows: TGTGCCAGCAGCTTAGCGAGCTCACGGGACTATGGCTACACCTTC. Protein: CASSLASSRDYGYTF.

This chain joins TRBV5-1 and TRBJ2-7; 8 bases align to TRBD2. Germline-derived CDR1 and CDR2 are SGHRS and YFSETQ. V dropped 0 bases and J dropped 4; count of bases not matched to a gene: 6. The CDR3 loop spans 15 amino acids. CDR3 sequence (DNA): TGCGCCAGCAGCTTGGATCCAGCGGGAGTGTACGAGCAGTACTTC. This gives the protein CASSLDPAGVYEQYF. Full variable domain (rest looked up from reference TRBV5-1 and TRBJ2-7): KAGVTQTPRYLIKTRGQQVTLSCSPISGHRSVSWYQQTPGQGLQFLFEYFSETQRNKGNFPGRFSGRQFSNSRSEMNVSTLELGDSALYLCASSLDPAGVYEQYFGPGTRLTVT.

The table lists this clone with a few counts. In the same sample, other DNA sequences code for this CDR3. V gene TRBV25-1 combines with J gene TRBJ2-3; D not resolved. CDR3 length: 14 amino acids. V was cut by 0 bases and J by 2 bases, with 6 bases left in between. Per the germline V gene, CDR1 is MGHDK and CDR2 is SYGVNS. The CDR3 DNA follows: TGTGCCAGCAGTGAATACAGTCTCACAGATACGCAGTATTTT. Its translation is CASSEYSLTDTQYF.

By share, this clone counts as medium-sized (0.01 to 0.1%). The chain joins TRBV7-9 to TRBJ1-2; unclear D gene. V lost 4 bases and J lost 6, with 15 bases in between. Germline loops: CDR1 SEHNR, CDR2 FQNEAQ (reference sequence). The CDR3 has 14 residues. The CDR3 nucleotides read TGTGCCAGCAGCTCGGAGGACGGATGGAATGGCTACACCTTC. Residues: CASSSEDGWNGYTF.

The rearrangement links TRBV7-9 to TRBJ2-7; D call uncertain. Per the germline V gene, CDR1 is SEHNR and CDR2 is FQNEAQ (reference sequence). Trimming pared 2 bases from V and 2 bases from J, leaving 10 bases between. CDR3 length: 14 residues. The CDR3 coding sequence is TGTGCCAGCAGCTTAAGTGATGCTACCTACGAGCAGTACTTC. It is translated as CASSLSDATYEQYF.

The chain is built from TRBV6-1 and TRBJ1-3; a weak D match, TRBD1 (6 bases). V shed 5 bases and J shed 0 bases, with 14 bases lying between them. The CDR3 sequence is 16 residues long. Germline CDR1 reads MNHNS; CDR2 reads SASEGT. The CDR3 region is CASSKDTGSSGNTIYF. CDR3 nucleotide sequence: TGTGCCAGCAGTAAAGATACAGGGAGCTCTGGAAACACCATATATTTT.

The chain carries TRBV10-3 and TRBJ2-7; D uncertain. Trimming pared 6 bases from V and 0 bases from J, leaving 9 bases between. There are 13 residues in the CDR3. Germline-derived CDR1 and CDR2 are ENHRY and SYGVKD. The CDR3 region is CAIRASDSYEQYF. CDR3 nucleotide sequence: TGTGCCATCAGGGCCAGTGACTCCTACGAGCAGTACTTC.

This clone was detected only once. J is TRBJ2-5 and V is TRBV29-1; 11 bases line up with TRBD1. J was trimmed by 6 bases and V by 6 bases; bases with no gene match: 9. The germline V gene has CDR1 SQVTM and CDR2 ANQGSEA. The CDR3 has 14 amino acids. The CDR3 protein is CSVGRDRGAKTQYF. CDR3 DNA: TGCAGCGTAGGCCGGGACAGGGGGGCCAAGACCCAGTACTTC.

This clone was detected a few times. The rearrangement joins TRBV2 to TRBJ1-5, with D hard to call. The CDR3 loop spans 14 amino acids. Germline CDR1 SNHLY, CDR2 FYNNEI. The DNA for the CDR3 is TGTGCGACCATGGAACGGGGTAGCAATCAGCCCCAGCATTTT. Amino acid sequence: CATMERGSNQPQHF.

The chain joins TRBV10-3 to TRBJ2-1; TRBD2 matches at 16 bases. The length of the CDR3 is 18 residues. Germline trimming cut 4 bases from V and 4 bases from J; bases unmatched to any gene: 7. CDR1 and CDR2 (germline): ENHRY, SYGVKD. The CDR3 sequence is CAISVGTSGRATYNEQFF. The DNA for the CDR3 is TGTGCCATCAGTGTGGGGACTAGCGGGAGGGCCACGTACAATGAGCAGTTCTTC.

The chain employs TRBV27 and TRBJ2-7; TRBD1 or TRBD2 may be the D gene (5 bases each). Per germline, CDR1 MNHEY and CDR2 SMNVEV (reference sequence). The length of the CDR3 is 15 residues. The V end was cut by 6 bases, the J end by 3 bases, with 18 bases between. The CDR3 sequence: CASRDWGGGGYEQYF. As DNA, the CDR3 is TGTGCCAGCAGGGATTGGGGCGGAGGAGGCTACGAGCAGTACTTC.

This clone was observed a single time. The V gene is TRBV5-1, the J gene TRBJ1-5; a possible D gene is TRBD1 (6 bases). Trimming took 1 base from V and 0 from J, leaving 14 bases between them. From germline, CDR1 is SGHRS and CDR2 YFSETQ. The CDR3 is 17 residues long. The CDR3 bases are TGCGCCAGCAGCTTGAGGGGGGAAGGCAATAGCAATCAGCCCCAGCATTTT. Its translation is CASSLRGEGNSNQPQHF.

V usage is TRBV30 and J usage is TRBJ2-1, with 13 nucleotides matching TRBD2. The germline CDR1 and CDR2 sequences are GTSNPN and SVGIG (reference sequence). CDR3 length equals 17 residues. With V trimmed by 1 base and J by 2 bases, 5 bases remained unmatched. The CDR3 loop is CAWSGGLAGTAYNEQFF. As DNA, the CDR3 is TGTGCCTGGAGTGGGGGACTAGCGGGAACAGCCTACAATGAGCAGTTCTTC. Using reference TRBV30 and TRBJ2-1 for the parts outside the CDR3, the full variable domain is SQTIHQWPATLVQPVGSPLSLECTVEGTSNPNLYWYRQAAGRGLQLLFYSVGIGQISSEVPQNLSASRPQDRQFILSSKKLLLSDSGFYLCAWSGGLAGTAYNEQFFGPGTRLTVL.

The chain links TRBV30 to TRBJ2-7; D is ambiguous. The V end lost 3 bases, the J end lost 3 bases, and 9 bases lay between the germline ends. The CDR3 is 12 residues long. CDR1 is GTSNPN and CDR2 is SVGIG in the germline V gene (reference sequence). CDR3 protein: CAWRYSNYEQYF. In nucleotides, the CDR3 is TGTGCCTGGAGGTACAGCAACTACGAGCAGTACTTC. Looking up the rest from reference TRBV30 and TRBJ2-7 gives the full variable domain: SQTIHQWPATLVQPVGSPLSLECTVEGTSNPNLYWYRQAAGRGLQLLFYSVGIGQISSEVPQNLSASRPQDRQFILSSKKLLLSDSGFYLCAWRYSNYEQYFGPGTRLTVT.

The CDR3 here is CASSLPGQGPYEQYF. The DNA for the CDR3 is TGTGCCAGCAGCCTACCGGGACAGGGGCCGTACGAGCAGTACTTC. The chain joins TRBV7-2 to TRBJ2-7; 10 nucleotides line up with TRBD1. This CDR3 contains 15 residues. Germline CDR1 and CDR2: SGHTA and FQGNSA. The J segment lost 4 bases and the V segment lost 5 bases, leaving 8 bases of the junction unmatched.

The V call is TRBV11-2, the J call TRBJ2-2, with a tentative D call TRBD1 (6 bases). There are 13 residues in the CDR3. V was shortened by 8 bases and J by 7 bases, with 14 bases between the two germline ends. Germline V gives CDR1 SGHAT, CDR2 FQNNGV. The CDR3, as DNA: TGTGCCAGCCGGGACACCCTAAACGGGGAGCTGTTTTTT. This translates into CASRDTLNGELFF.

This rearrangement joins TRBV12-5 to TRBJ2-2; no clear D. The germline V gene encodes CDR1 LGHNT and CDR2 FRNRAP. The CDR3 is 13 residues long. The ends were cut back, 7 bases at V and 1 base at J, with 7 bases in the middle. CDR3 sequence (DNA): TGTGCTAGTGCGAAGGGGAACACCGGGGAGCTGTTTTTT. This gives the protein CASAKGNTGELFF.